Presented here are 20 T cell receptor beta chains from one specimen sequenced in a study of naive and memory T cell subsets. Whole-blood samples were 2 to 2.5 ml of peripheral blood from healthy adult volunteers. For blood and skin samples, reverse transcription used TCR alpha and beta constant primers. TCRdb ran MiXCR on the 5' RACE reads and lists one entry per CDR3 protein. The sample holds tens of thousands of distinct CDR3 sequences, around 4% seen once. These receptors all stem from a male donor in good health.

This clonotype has a count of ten or more. V usage is TRBV28 and J usage is TRBJ1-5, with 7 bases lining up with TRBD1. The CDR3 contains 15 residues. Losses at the gene ends were 2 bases for V and 7 bases for J; bases not matched to a gene: 8. CDR1 is MDHEN and CDR2 is SYDVKM in the germline V gene. The CDR3, as DNA: TGTGCCAGCAGTTTACCCATGACAGGGTTGCAGCCCCAGCATTTT. Translated: CASSLPMTGLQPQHF.

This clonotype was seen many times. This rearrangement joins TRBV20-1 to TRBJ2-2; TRBD1 matches 7 bases. Trimming cost V 6 bases and J 2 bases; bases outside gene matches: 6. The germline gives CDR1 DFQATT, CDR2 SNEGSKA (reference sequence). This CDR3 is built from 14 residues. In DNA form, the CDR3 reads TGCAGTGCCACATGGGACAGAAACACCGGGGAGCTGTTTTTT. Its protein product is CSATWDRNTGELFF.

This clonotype was seen at least ten times. The V and J genes are TRBV6-4 and TRBJ2-3; 10 bases are a match to TRBD2. CDR1 is MRHNA, CDR2 SNTAGT, per germline. V trimming: 7 bases; J trimming: 0 bases; junction bases outside the gene matches: 4. The CDR3 totals 15 residues. The CDR3 loop is CASTPTSGSTDTQYF. The CDR3 DNA is TGTGCCAGCACCCCGACTAGCGGGAGCACAGATACGCAGTATTTT.

There are many counts of this clonotype. The gene calls are TRBV29-1 and TRBJ2-1; D unresolved. Trimming removed 0 bases at V and 0 bases at J, with 9 bases between. CDR1 is SQVTM, CDR2 ANQGSEA, per germline. This CDR3 is 15 amino acids long. The CDR3 nucleotides read TGCAGCGTTGAAGAACACCACAGCTCCTACAATGAGCAGTTCTTC. Its protein product is CSVEEHHSSYNEQFF.

This clonotype was counted many times. V gene TRBV5-1 combines with J gene TRBJ2-7; no clear D gene. Germline loops: CDR1 SGHRS, CDR2 YFSETQ. This CDR3 comprises 14 residues. V dropped 4 bases and J dropped 6 bases, with 17 bases sitting between them. The CDR3 loop reads CASSPTMPQVEQYF. The DNA of the CDR3 is TGCGCCAGCAGCCCAACCATGCCGCAAGTCGAGCAGTACTTC.

This clonotype was detected many times. The chain recombines TRBV2 with TRBJ2-3, with TRBD1 matching over 7 bases. In germline, CDR1 is SNHLY, CDR2 FYNNEI. The CDR3 is 15 residues long. V was clipped by 4 bases and J by 0 bases; unmatched bases: 4. DNA for the CDR3: TGTGCCAGCAGTGCCGGGACAGCTAGCACAGATACGCAGTATTTT. This gives the protein CASSAGTASTDTQYF. Full variable domain (missing parts from reference TRBV2 and TRBJ2-3): EPEVTQTPSHQVTQMGQEVILRCVPISNHLYFYWYRQILGQKVEFLVSFYNNEISEKSEIFDDQFSVERPDGSNFTLKIRSTKLEDSAMYFCASSAGTASTDTQYFGPGTRLTVL.

This clonotype was observed many times. The chain employs TRBV11-2 and TRBJ2-1; D gene ambiguous. Germline V gene sequence: CDR1 SGHAT, CDR2 FQNNGV. The CDR3 is 13 amino acids. V lost 1 base, J lost 8 bases, and 9 bases lay in between. CDR3 nucleotide sequence: TGTGCCAGCAGCTTAGTTCGGGTCCATGAGCAGTTCTTC. As protein: CASSLVRVHEQFF. Based on the CDR3 plus reference TRBV11-2 and TRBJ2-1, the full variable domain is EAGVAQSPRYKIIEKRQSVAFWCNPISGHATLYWYQQILGQGPKLLIQFQNNGVVDDSQLPKDRFSAERLKGVDSTLKIQPAKLEDSAVYLCASSLVRVHEQFFGPGTRLTVL.

This clonotype was counted ten times or more. The chain uses TRBV29-1 and TRBJ2-5; the match to TRBD1 covers 8 bases. Trimming took 8 bases from V and 4 from J; bases not matched to a gene: 15. Germline V gene lookup returns CDR1 SQVTM and CDR2 ANQGSEA. CDR3 size: 15 residues. The CDR3 region is CSLALRTGSRETQYF. In nucleotides, the CDR3 is TGCAGCCTCGCTCTTAGGACAGGGAGCAGAGAGACCCAGTACTTC.

As for this clonotype: Possible read error: a much larger clone is one base away. The rearrangement joins TRBV5-6 to TRBJ1-5; D is uncertain. This CDR3 contains 14 residues. Germline V lookup: CDR1 SGHDT, CDR2 YYEEEE. Trimming left V 4 bases short and J 6 bases short, with 14 bases between. In DNA, the CDR3 is TGTGCCAGCAGCCCAGAGGGAGGGAGTCAGCCCCAGCATTTT. Its translation is CASSPEGGSQPQHF.

This clonotype has at least ten counts. This sequence joins TRBV20-1 and TRBJ2-3; the match to TRBD2 covers 15 bases. The CDR3 is 15 amino acids. With V trimmed by 3 bases and J by 3 bases, 1 base remained unmatched. CDR1 DFQATT and CDR2 SNEGSKA come from the germline V gene (reference sequence). CDR3 sequence reads: CSARGLAGGTDTQYF. The CDR3 nucleotides read TGCAGTGCTAGGGGACTAGCGGGGGGAACAGATACGCAGTATTTT.

This clonotype was seen repeatedly, ten times or more. The rearrangement joins TRBV9 to TRBJ1-2, with D unresolved. From germline, CDR1 is SGDLS and CDR2 YYNGEE. The V gene lost 0 bases and the J gene lost 2 bases, with 5 bases spanning the gap. This CDR3 spans 13 amino acids. Here the CDR3 DNA reads TGTGCCAGCAGCGTAGGGTTCAACTATGGCTACACCTTC. Translated, it gives CASSVGFNYGYTF.

Many counts were recorded for this clonotype. The V and J genes are TRBV12-3 or TRBV12-4 and TRBJ2-1; 8 nucleotides line up with TRBD2. J was trimmed by 6 bases and V by 6 bases; bases with no gene match: 7. The CDR3 is made up of 14 amino acids. For the CDR3, the DNA is TGTGCCAGCAGAAGCGGGAGAGCTCTCAATGAGCAGTTCTTC. It encodes CASRSGRALNEQFF.

This clonotype occurred a few times. V and J are TRBV20-1 and TRBJ1-2; 9 nucleotides align to TRBD1. With 3 bases clipped from V and 8 bases from J, the junction kept 4 bases outside the gene matches. Germline values: CDR1 DFQATT, CDR2 SNEGSKA (reference sequence). CDR3 size: 12 residues. CDR3 residues: CSASRTGEGYTF. DNA of the CDR3: TGCAGTGCTAGCCGGACAGGGGAAGGCTACACCTTC.

This clonotype was found many times. This chain links TRBV11-2 with TRBJ2-3, with 13 bases matching TRBD2. Germline values: CDR1 SGHAT, CDR2 FQNNGV. This CDR3 has 16 amino acids. The ends lost 4 bases at V and 2 bases at J; junction bases unmatched: 3. The CDR3 DNA reads TGTGCCAGCAGCTCGGGACTAGCGGGGTCCACAGATACGCAGTATTTT. This codes for CASSSGLAGSTDTQYF.

At least ten counts were recorded for this clonotype. J is TRBJ2-7 and V is TRBV12-3 or TRBV12-4; D gene ambiguous. The CDR3 is 12 residues long. Deletions cut 5 bases from V and 7 bases from J, with 12 bases between. The CDR3 sequence is CASSRTSWEQYF. In DNA, the CDR3 is TGTGCCAGCAGTCGGACGTCCTGGGAGCAGTACTTC.

Ten or more counts support this clonotype. The genes are TRBV12-5 and TRBJ2-7; 7 bases are a match to TRBD1. The junction had 17 bases not matched to a gene; V was cut back by 2 bases and J by 7 bases. The CDR3 loop spans 17 amino acids. The germline gives CDR1 LGHNT, CDR2 FRNRAP. The CDR3 reads CASGLLWARTGLREQYF. The CDR3 DNA follows: TGTGCTAGTGGTTTGCTCTGGGCCCGGACAGGTCTTAGGGAGCAGTACTTC.

This clonotype is labeled as large. The junction shows a germline mismatch at one end, possibly a read error. CDR3 bases: TGTGCCAGCAGCCTAGCAGGGGCGGGGGGGAATGAGCAGTTCTTC. It specifies CASSLAGAGGNEQFF. The gene calls are TRBV7-2 and TRBJ2-1; the match to TRBD2 covers 9 bases. CDR1 is SGHTA, CDR2 FQGNSA, per germline. This CDR3 spans 15 amino acids.

The chain has TRBV7-6 and TRBJ2-1; possibly TRBD1 for D (6 bases). The CDR3 consists of 15 residues. With 5 bases removed from V and 7 bases from J, the gap between germline ends came to 18 bases. Germline CDR1 and CDR2: SGHVS and FNYEAQ. The CDR3 DNA reads TGTGCCAGCAGCCTAGAAAGACAGGCACGAAATGAGCAGTTCTTC. This encodes CASSLERQARNEQFF.

This clonotype was seen repeatedly, ten times or more. The genes are TRBV11-2 and TRBJ1-1; D not resolved. Trimming took 1 base from V and 0 from J, leaving 9 bases between them. Germline CDR1 SGHAT, CDR2 FQNNGV. This CDR3 has 15 residues. The CDR3 region has the DNA TGTGCCAGCAGCTTAGGCAGGTCTTTGAACACTGAAGCTTTCTTT. Its protein is CASSLGRSLNTEAFF.

This clonotype was picked up many times. The chain combines TRBV7-9 with TRBJ2-7, with TRBD1 matching over 10 bases. Looked up from germline, CDR1 is SEHNR and CDR2 is FQNEAQ (reference sequence). This CDR3 contains 12 residues. V lost 5 bases, J lost 11 bases, and 6 bases stayed unmatched. CDR3 coding DNA: TGTGCCAGCAGCCCCGGGACAGGGGAAAAGTACTTC. Protein: CASSPGTGEKYF.